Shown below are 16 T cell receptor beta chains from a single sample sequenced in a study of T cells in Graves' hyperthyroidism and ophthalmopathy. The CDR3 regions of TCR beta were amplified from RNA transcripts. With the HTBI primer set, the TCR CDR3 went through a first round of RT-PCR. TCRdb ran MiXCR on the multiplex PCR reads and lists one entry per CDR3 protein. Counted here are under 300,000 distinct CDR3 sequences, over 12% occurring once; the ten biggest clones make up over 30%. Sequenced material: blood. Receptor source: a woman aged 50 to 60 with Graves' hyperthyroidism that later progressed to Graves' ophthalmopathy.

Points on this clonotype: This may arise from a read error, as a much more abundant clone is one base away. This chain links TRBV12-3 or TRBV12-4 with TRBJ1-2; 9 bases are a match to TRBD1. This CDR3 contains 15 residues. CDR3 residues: CASNTVDRGEWGCTF. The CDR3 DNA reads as TGTGCCAGCAATACAGTTGACAGGGGGGAATGGGGCTGCACCTTC.

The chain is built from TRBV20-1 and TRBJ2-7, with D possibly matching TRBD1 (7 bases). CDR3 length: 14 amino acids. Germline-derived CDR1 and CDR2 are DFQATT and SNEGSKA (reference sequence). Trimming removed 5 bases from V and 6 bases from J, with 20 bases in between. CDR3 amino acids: CSAHPEGASAEQYF. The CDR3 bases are TGCAGTGCTCACCCCGAGGGGGCTAGCGCCGAGCAGTACTTC.

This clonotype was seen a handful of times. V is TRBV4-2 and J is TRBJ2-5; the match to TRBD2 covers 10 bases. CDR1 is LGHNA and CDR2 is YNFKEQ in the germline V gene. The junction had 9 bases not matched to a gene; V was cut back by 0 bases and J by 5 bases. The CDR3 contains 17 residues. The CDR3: CASSQESSGSGWETQYF. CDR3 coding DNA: TGTGCCAGCAGCCAAGAGTCTAGCGGGAGTGGATGGGAGACCCAGTACTTC.

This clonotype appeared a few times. The CDR3 DNA is TGTGCCAGCAGTAATATAATATCGGGACAGGAAGGCTATGGCTACACCTTC. It codes for CASSNIISGQEGYGYTF. The chain has TRBV28 and TRBJ1-2; TRBD1 matches 8 bases. Unmatched junction bases numbered 15, after V lost 5 bases and J lost 4 bases. This CDR3 has 17 residues. Germline loops: CDR1 MDHEN, CDR2 SYDVKM.

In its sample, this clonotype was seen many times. CDR3 in amino acids: CSVGAGERDYGYTF. CDR3 in DNA: TGCAGTGTGGGGGCAGGGGAGAGGGACTATGGCTACACCTTC. V usage is TRBV20-1 and J usage is TRBJ1-2; D is possibly TRBD1 (6 bases). The germline CDR1 and CDR2 sequences are DFQATT and SNEGSKA (reference sequence). The length of the CDR3 is 14 residues. Trimming removed 7 bases at V and 3 bases at J, with 18 bases between.

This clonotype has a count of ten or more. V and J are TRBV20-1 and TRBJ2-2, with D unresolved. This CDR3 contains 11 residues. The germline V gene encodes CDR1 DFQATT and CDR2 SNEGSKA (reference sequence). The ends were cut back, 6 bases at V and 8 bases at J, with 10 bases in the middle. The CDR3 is CSAPWAGELFF. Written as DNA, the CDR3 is TGCAGTGCCCCCTGGGCTGGGGAGCTGTTTTTT.

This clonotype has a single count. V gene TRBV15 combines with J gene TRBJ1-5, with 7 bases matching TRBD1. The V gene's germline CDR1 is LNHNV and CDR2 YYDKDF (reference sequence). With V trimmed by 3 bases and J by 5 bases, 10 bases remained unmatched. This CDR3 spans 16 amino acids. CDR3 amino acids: CATSSLSGTDYQPQHF. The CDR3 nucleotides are TGTGCCACCAGCAGTCTCTCCGGGACAGACTATCAGCCCCAGCATTTT.

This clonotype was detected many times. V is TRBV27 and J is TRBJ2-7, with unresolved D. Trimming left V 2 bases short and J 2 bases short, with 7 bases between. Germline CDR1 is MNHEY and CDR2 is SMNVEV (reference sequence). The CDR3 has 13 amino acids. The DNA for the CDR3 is TGTGCCAGCAGTTTAGGCACCACCTACGAGCAGTACTTC. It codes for CASSLGTTYEQYF.

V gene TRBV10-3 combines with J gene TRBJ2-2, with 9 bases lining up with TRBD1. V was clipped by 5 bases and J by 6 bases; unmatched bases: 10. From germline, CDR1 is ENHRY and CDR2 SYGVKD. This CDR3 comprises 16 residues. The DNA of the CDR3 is TGTGCCATCAGTCCTCTTGGGGACAGGGAGGCCGGGGAGCTGTTTTTT. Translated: CAISPLGDREAGELFF.

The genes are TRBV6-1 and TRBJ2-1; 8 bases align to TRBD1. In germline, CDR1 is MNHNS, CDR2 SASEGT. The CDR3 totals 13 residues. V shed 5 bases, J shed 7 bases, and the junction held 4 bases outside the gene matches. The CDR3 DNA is TGTGCCAGCAGTACGAGACAGGGGAATGAGCAGTTCTTC. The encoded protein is CASSTRQGNEQFF.

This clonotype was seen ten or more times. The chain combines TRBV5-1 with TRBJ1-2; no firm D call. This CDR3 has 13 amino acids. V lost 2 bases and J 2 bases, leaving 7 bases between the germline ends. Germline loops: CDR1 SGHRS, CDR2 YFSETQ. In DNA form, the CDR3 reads TGCGCCAGCAGCTTTACAGACAACTATGGCTACACCTTC. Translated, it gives CASSFTDNYGYTF.

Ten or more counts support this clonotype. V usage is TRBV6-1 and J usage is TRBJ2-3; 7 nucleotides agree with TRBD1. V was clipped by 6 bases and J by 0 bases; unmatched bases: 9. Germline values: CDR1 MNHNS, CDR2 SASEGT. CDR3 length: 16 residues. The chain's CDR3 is CASSPLSRGSTDTQYF. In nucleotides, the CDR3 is TGTGCCAGCAGCCCCCTGAGCAGGGGGAGCACAGATACGCAGTATTTT.

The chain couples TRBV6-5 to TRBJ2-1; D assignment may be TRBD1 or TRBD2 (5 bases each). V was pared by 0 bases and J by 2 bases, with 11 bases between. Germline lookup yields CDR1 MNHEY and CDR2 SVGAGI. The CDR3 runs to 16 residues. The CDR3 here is CASSYSGRAAYNEQFF. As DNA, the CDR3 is TGTGCCAGCAGTTACTCGGGACGGGCCGCCTACAATGAGCAGTTCTTC.

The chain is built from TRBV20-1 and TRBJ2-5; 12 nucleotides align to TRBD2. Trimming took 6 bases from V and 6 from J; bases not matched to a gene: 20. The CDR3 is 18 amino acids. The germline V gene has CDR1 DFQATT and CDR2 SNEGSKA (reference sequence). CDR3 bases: TGCAGTGCGGAGACTAGCGGGAGCCTTGTGGGGCCTTGGAAGACCCAGTACTTC. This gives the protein CSAETSGSLVGPWKTQYF.

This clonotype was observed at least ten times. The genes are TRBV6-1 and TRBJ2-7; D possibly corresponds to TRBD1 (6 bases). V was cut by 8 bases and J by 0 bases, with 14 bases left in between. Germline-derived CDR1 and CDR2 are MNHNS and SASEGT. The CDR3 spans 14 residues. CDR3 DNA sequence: TGTGCCAGCGCAACAGGGCCGAGCTCCTACGAGCAGTACTTC. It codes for CASATGPSSYEQYF.

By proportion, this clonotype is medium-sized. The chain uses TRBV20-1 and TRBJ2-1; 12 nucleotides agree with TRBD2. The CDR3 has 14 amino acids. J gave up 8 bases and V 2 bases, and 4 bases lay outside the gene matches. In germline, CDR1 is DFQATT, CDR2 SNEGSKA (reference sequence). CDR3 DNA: TGCAGTGCTAGACCGGGACTAGCGGGCCATGAGCAGTTCTTC. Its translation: CSARPGLAGHEQFF.